A selection of T cell receptor beta chains follows, all from one sample in a study of T-cell memory formation after mild COVID-19. TCRdb reanalysed the 5' RACE reads using MiXCR and keeps one entry per CDR3 protein. The data contain about 84,000 distinct CDR3 sequences, approximately 15% of them singletons. What was sequenced was PBMCs or a T cell subset sorted from them (not recorded which). These receptor sequences come from an adult woman who had mild COVID-19 (a few samples of this study predate the infection). Cell type and time point are not known. Both conserved end residues are trimmed from each CDR3.

>TRBV6-2/TRBV6-3
ASSEPLPAGELF
>TRBV7-9
ASSLEETQAYGYT
>TRBV7-2
ASSPGPLTTGVNTEAF
>TRBV24-1
ATSANLFGGNEQF
>TRBV10-3
AISDPGTGSYEQY
>TRBV6-5
ASSYGQGGNSPLH
>TRBV7-6
ASSRGGQGLRGDTQY
>TRBV7-8
ASSLMTGILYNEQF
>TRBV5-5
ASSDYGTVPLGTEAF
>TRBV11-2
ASSIEGLSNNEQF
>TRBV11-1
ASSLTGIETLVGYT
>TRBV29-1
SAEANGDEQY
>TRBV13
ASSSTILSKNIQY
>TRBV29-1
SVEGTSGAYNEQF
>TRBV9
ASSPTGGLGNNEQF
>TRBV28
ASSEPLAYEQY
>TRBV5-6
ASSEDSNQETQY
>TRBV7-2
ASSLGLAGEAEQY
>TRBV19
ASSIVGTGTNEQF
>TRBV7-6
ASSLEPGHTYEQY